This T cell receptor (beta chain) was identified in a study of human T cells and chemical hapten exposure. TCRdb called the 5' RACE reads again in MiXCR, with one record for every CDR3 protein. Among under 150,000 distinct CDR3 sequences listed, approximately 19% were seen once. Ten or more counts support this clonotype. V lost 4 bases, J lost 4 bases, and 7 bases stayed unmatched. CDR3 length: 14 residues. Germline loops: CDR1 MGHRA, CDR2 YSYEKL. Unfractionated whole blood was the source of the extracted total RNA. The source of this sequence is a human donor in good health. This rearrangement joins TRBV4-1 to TRBJ2-7; 7 bases agree with TRBD2. The CDR3 DNA sequence: TGCGCCAGCAGCCCCCGTGGGAGGGCGTACGAGCAGTACTTC. As protein: CASSPRGRAYEQYF.